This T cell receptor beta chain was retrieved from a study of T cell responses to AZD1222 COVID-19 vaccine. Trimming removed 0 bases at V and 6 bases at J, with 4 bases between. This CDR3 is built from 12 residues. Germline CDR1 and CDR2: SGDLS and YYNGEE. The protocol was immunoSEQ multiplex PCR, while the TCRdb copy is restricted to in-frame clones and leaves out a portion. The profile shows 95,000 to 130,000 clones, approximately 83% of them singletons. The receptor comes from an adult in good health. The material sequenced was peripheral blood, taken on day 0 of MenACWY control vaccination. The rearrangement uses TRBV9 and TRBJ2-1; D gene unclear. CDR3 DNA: TGTGCCAGCAGCGTAGCGGGCAATGAGCAGTTCTTC. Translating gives CASSVAGNEQFF.